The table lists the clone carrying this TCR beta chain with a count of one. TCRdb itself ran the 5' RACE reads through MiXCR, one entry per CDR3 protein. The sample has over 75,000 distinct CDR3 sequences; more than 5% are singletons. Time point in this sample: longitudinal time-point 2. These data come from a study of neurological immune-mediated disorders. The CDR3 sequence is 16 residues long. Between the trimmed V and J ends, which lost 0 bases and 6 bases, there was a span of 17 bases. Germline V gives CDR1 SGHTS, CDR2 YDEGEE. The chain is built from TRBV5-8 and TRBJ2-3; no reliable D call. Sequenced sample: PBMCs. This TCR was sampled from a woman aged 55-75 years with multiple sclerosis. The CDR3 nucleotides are TGTGCCAGCAGCTTGGCATCGAGCTGGGCGTTCGATACGCAGTATTTT. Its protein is CASSLASSWAFDTQYF.